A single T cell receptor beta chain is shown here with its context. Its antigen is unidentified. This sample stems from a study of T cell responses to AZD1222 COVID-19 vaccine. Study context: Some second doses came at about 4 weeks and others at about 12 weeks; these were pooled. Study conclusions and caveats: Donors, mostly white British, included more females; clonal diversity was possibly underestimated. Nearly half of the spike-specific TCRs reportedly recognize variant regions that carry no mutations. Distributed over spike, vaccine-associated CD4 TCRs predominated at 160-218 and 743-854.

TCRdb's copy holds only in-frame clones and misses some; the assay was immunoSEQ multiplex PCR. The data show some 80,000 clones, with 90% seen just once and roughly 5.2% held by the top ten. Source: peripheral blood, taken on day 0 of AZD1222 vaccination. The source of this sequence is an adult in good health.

The CDR3 reads CASSMGTTRSNQPQHF. For the CDR3, the DNA is TGTGCCAGTAGTATGGGGACGACTCGTAGCAATCAGCCCCAGCATTTT. The chain links TRBV19 to TRBJ1-5; tentative D call: TRBD1 (5 bases). Trimming took off 3 bases at V and 0 bases at J, with 12 bases between the two ends. Germline-derived CDR1 and CDR2 are LNHDA and SQIVND (reference sequence). The CDR3 consists of 16 residues.